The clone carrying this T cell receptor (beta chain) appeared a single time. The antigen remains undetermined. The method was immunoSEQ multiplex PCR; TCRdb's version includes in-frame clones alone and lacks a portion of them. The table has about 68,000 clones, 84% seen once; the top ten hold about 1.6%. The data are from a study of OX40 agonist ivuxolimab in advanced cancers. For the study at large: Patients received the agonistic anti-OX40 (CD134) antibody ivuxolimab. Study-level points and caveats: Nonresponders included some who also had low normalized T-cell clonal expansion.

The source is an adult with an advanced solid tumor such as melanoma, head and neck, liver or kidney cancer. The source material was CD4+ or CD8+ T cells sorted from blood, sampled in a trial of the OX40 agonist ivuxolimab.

The DNA of the CDR3 is TGTGCCAGCAGTGAACCCGGGACATCCTCCTACGAGCAGTACTTC. The encoded protein is CASSEPGTSSYEQYF. The rearrangement uses TRBV6-1 and TRBJ2-7, with TRBD1 as a possible D gene (6 bases). The CDR3 length is 15 residues. Per the germline V gene, CDR1 is MNHNS and CDR2 is SASEGT. V shed 2 bases and J shed 0 bases, with 11 bases lying between them.